This T cell receptor (beta chain) was recorded in a study of cytomegalovirus exposure and HLA in healthy donors. Study-wide findings and caveats: The dataset shows that most TCR sequences were rare, while some public TCRs occurred in many donors.

Primers for the PCR totalled 60 Vbeta and 13 Jbeta. Original processing methods: As a later analysis found, there were 70 million to 100 million unique TCR beta chains, of which about 10 million were shared. TCRdb's copy holds only in-frame clones and misses some; the assay was immunoSEQ multiplex PCR. V and J calls and clone size come straight from that table; D and trimming were deduced from the DNA. The sample shows around 300,000 clones, roughly two thirds of them seen only once. CDR3 length equals 15 residues. The germline CDR1 and CDR2 sequences are MNHEY and SMNVEV (reference sequence). V gave up 3 bases and J gave up 5 bases, with 16 bases separating them. As regards this clone: Its antigen is as yet unknown.

The chain links TRBV27 to TRBJ2-5; D possibly corresponds to TRBD2 (5 bases). The receptor's source is a female donor in good health and CMV-seronegative. The sample taken for sequencing was PBMCs. The CDR3 protein is CASSLVRGLSETQYF. For the CDR3, the DNA is TGTGCCAGCAGTTTGGTACGAGGGTTGTCGGAGACCCAGTACTTC.